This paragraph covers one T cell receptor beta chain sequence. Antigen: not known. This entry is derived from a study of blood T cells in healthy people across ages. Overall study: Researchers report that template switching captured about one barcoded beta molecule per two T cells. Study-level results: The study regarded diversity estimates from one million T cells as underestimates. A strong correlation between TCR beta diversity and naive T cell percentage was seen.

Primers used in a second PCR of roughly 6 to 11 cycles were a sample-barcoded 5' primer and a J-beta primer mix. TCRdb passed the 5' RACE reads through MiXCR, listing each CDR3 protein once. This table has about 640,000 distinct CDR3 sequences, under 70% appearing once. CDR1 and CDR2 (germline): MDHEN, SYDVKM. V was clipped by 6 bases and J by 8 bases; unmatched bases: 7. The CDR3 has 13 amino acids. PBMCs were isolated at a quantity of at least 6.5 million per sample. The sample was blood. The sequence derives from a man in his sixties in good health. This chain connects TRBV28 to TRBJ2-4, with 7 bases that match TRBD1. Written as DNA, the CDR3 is TGTGCCAGCAGACCAGGGGGTAAGGACATTCAGTACTTC. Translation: CASRPGGKDIQYF.